This T cell receptor beta chain was identified in a study of blood T cell repertoires in COVID-19. Libraries were prepared by immunoSEQ multiplex PCR; TCRdb keeps only in-frame clonotypes and omits some of them. Of some 160,000 clones listed, under 90% are singletons. This clone has a single count. Enrollees, about 18 to 95 years old, lived in 20 to 25 US areas. Cohort 3 donors counted as recovered after two negative PCRs, clearance, or resolved symptoms. Sequencing was carried out using PBMCs or T cells enriched from blood (not recorded which). The TCR was taken from a woman aged 55 to 70 who had recovered from COVID-19.

CDR3 in amino acids: CASSLGDLYEQYF. CDR3 sequence (DNA): TGTGCCAGCAGCTTAGGAGACCTATACGAGCAGTACTTC. The chain carries TRBV5-4 and TRBJ2-7; no clear D gene. The length of the CDR3 is 13 residues. Germline V CDR1 and CDR2: SGHNT, YYREEE (reference sequence). Trimming stripped 2 bases from V and 4 bases from J, with 10 bases between.